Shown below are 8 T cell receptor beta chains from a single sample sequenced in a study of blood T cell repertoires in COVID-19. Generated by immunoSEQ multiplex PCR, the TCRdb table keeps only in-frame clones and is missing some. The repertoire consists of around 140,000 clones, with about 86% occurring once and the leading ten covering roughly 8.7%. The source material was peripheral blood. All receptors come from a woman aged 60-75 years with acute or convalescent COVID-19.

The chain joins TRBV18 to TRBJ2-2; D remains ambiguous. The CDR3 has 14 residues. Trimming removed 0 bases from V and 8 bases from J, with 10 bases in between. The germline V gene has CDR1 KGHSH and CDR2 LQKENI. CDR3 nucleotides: TGTGCCAGCTCACCACCGGATCTGCGGGGGGAGCTGTTTTTT. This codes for CASSPPDLRGELFF.

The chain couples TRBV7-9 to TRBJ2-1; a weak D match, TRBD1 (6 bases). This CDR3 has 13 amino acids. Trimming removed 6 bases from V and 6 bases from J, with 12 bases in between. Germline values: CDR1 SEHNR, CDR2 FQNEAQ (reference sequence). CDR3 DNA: TGTGCCAGCAGACCAGGGGCTAGCAATGAGCAGTTCTTC. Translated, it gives CASRPGASNEQFF.

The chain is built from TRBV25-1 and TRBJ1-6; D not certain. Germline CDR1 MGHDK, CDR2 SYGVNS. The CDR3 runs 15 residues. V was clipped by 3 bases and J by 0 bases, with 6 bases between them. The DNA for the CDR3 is TGTGCCAGCAGTGAGGTCAGCTCCTATAATTCACCCCTCCACTTT. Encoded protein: CASSEVSSYNSPLHF.

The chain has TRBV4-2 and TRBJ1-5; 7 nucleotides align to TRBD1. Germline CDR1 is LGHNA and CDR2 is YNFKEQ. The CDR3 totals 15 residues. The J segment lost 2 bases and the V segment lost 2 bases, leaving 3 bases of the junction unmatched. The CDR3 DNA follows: TGTGCCAGCAGCCAACTCGGACAGGGCAATCAGCCCCAGCATTTT. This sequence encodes CASSQLGQGNQPQHF.

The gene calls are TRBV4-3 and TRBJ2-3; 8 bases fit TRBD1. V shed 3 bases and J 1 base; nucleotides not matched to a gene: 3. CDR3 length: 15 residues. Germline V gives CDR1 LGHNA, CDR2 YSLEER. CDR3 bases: TGCGCCAGCAGCCACCCGGGACAGGGCACAGATACGCAGTATTTT. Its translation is CASSHPGQGTDTQYF.

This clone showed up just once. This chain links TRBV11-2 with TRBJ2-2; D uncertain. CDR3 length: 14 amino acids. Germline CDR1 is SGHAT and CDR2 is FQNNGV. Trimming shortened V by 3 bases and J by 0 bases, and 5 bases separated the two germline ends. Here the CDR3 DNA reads TGTGCCAGCAGCTTTAGAGCGAACACCGGGGAGCTGTTTTTT. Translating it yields CASSFRANTGELFF.

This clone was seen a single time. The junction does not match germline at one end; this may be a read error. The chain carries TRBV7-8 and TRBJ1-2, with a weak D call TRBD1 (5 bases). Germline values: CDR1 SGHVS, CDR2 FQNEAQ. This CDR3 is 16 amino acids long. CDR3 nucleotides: TGTGCCAGCAGCCTAGCAAGACAGACCAGACAATATGGCTACACCTTC. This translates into CASSLARQTRQYGYTF.

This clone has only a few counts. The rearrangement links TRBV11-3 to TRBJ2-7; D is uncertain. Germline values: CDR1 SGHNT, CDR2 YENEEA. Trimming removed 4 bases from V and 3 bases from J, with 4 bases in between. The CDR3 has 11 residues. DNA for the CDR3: TGTGCCAGCAGCTCTCGCTACGAGCAGTACTTC. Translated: CASSSRYEQYF. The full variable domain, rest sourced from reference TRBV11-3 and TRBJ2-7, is EAGVVQSPRYKIIEKKQPVAFWCNPISGHNTLYWYLQNLGQGPELLIRYENEEAVDDSQLPKDRFSAERLKGVDSTLKIQPAELGDSAVYLCASSSRYEQYFGPGTRLTVT.